The 17 T cell receptor beta chains reported below all come from one sample, sequenced in a study of CD8+ T cells in alopecia areata. cDNA serving as the sequencing template came from extracted, reverse transcribed RNA. Assay: immunoSEQ multiplex PCR; the TCRdb copy retains only in-frame clones and omits some. The sample holds about 220,000 clones; under 75% are singletons and the top ten take around 1.6%. Treatment of the sample: oral pan-JAK inhibitor, 5-10 mg twice daily. The material was CD4+ T cells sorted from blood, obtained at week 4, from a patient treated with tofacitinib. These receptors originate from a human donor with alopecia areata.

This chain joins TRBV9 and TRBJ2-5, with 8 bases identical to TRBD2. The CDR3 is 15 residues long. The ends lost 0 bases at V and 1 base at J; junction bases unmatched: 2. The germline V gene encodes CDR1 SGDLS and CDR2 YYNGEE. The CDR3 spells CASSVAGGAQETQYF. CDR3 bases: TGTGCCAGCAGCGTAGCCGGGGGGGCCCAAGAGACCCAGTACTTC.

The J gene is TRBJ1-1, the V gene TRBV11-2; D possibly corresponds to TRBD1 (5 bases). The germline V and J ends were trimmed by 2 bases and 8 bases, with 9 bases remaining between them. The CDR3 has 12 residues. Germline loops: CDR1 SGHAT, CDR2 FQNNGV. This chain's CDR3 is CASSLRRQEAFF. In nucleotides, the CDR3 is TGTGCCAGCAGCTTAAGAAGACAGGAAGCTTTCTTT.

The chain uses TRBV18 and TRBJ1-3; no clear D gene. The CDR3 loop spans 16 amino acids. V dropped 2 bases and J dropped 2 bases, with 13 bases sitting between them. Germline-derived CDR1 and CDR2 are KGHSH and LQKENI. The chain's CDR3 is CASSPVAVGTGNTIYF. CDR3 in DNA: TGTGCCAGCTCACCAGTGGCAGTGGGCACTGGAAACACCATATATTTT. Together with reference TRBV18 and TRBJ1-3, the CDR3 gives the full variable domain: NAGVMQNPRHLVRRRGQEARLRCSPMKGHSHVYWYRQLPEEGLKFMVYLQKENIIDESGMPKERFSAEFPKEGPSILRIQQVVRGDSAAYFCASSPVAVGTGNTIYFGEGSWLTVV.

This clone was seen only once. This sequence joins TRBV29-1 and TRBJ2-7; D is undetermined. The CDR3 spans 12 residues. Deletions cut 3 bases from V and 2 bases from J, with 8 bases between. From germline, CDR1 is SQVTM and CDR2 ANQGSEA. The CDR3 sequence: CSVDVGTYEQYF. As DNA, the CDR3 is TGCAGCGTTGATGTGGGGACCTACGAGCAGTACTTC.

The chain is built from TRBV20-1 and TRBJ1-1; D gene ambiguous. Trimming stripped 7 bases from V and 6 bases from J, with 9 bases between. Germline CDR1 and CDR2: DFQATT and SNEGSKA (reference sequence). This CDR3 is 10 amino acids long. This chain's CDR3 is CSVNSAEAFF. The CDR3 bases are TGCAGTGTCAACTCCGCTGAAGCTTTCTTT.

CDR3: CASSPQGAPNQPQHF. The CDR3 coding sequence is TGTGCCAGCAGTCCACAGGGGGCCCCCAATCAGCCCCAGCATTTT. The chain uses TRBV2 and TRBJ1-5, with 9 nucleotides matching TRBD1. The CDR3 extends over 15 amino acids. J was trimmed by 3 bases and V by 5 bases; bases with no gene match: 5. Germline V gene lookup returns CDR1 SNHLY and CDR2 FYNNEI.

This clone showed up just a few times. The chain links TRBV28 to TRBJ2-2; D remains ambiguous. The germline V and J ends were trimmed by 1 base and 2 bases, with 11 bases remaining between them. There are 16 residues in the CDR3. Per germline, CDR1 MDHEN and CDR2 SYDVKM. CDR3 in amino acids: CASSLLRHQNTGELFF. CDR3 DNA: TGTGCCAGCAGTTTATTGAGGCACCAAAACACCGGGGAGCTGTTTTTT.

The rearrangement joins TRBV30 to TRBJ2-7; 8 positions agree with TRBD2. V dropped 1 base and J dropped 7; count of bases not matched to a gene: 6. From germline, CDR1 is GTSNPN and CDR2 SVGIG (reference sequence). The CDR3 runs to 13 residues. CDR3 DNA: TGTGCCTGGAGTGGAGGGCTAGCGGGTGAGCAGTACTTC. This translates into CAWSGGLAGEQYF.

This clone was seen only a few times. This sequence joins TRBV6-6 and TRBJ2-7; 7 bases align to TRBD1. CDR1 and CDR2 (germline): MNHNY, SVGAGI (reference sequence). V shed 6 bases, J shed 13 bases, and the junction held 9 bases outside the gene matches. The CDR3 has 11 residues. CDR3 nucleotides: TGTGCCAGCAGCCAAGGACAGGAGCGTTACTTC. Translation gives CASSQGQERYF.

About this clone itself: At one end, the junction sequence differs from germline, possibly due to a read error. The rearrangement uses TRBV2 and TRBJ1-1, with TRBD1 matching over 7 bases. From germline, CDR1 is SNHLY and CDR2 FYNNEI. This CDR3 region has 15 residues. The CDR3 protein is CASSQAGTANTEAFF. The DNA for the CDR3 is TGTGCCAGCAGTCAAGCCGGGACAGCGAACACTGAAGCTTTCTTT. Combining the CDR3 with reference TRBV2 and TRBJ1-1 gives the whole variable domain EPEVTQTPSHQVTQMGQEVILRCVPISNHLYFYWYRQILGQKVEFLVSFYNNEISEKSEIFDDQFSVERPDGSNFTLKIRSTKLEDSAMYFCASSQAGTANTEAFFGQGTRLTVV.

J is TRBJ1-2 and V is TRBV2; 10 positions agree with TRBD1. The germline V gene has CDR1 SNHLY and CDR2 FYNNEI. V lost 6 bases, J lost 4 bases, and 5 bases stayed unmatched. This CDR3 comprises 14 residues. CDR3 residues: CASRGQGLGYGYTF. The CDR3 DNA sequence: TGTGCCAGCAGGGGACAGGGGTTAGGCTATGGCTACACCTTC.

The chain employs TRBV2 and TRBJ1-6, with 11 bases identical to TRBD1. V lost 4 bases, J lost 5 bases, and 7 bases stayed unmatched. The CDR3 sequence is 17 residues long. Germline loops: CDR1 SNHLY, CDR2 FYNNEI. The DNA for the CDR3 is TGTGCCAGCAGTGTCGAACCGGGACAGGGGGATAATTCACCCCTCCACTTT. The encoded protein is CASSVEPGQGDNSPLHF.

The V and J genes are TRBV11-2 and TRBJ1-6; no clear D gene. The germline V and J ends were trimmed by 4 bases and 7 bases, with 11 bases remaining between them. The CDR3 covers 14 residues. The germline V gene has CDR1 SGHAT and CDR2 FQNNGV. CDR3 amino acids: CASSSRTGNSPLHF. The DNA for the CDR3 is TGTGCCAGCAGCTCCCGGACCGGAAATTCACCCCTCCACTTT.

This clone was found many times. Other DNA sequences from this sample encode an identical CDR3 as well. The gene calls are TRBV19 and TRBJ1-5; D not resolved. V lost 6 bases, J lost 3 bases, and 6 bases lay in between. Germline CDR1 and CDR2: LNHDA and SQIVND (reference sequence). The CDR3 length is 12 residues. The DNA for the CDR3 is TGTGCCAGTAGGCAGATCAATCAGCCCCAGCATTTT. Translating it yields CASRQINQPQHF.

The rearrangement links TRBV29-1 to TRBJ2-7, with D hard to call. This CDR3 region has 11 residues. The V gene lost 5 bases and the J gene lost 1 base, with 6 bases spanning the gap. Germline-derived CDR1 and CDR2 are SQVTM and ANQGSEA. This CDR3 is CSVQISYEQYF. The CDR3, as DNA: TGCAGCGTTCAGATTTCCTACGAGCAGTACTTC.

This chain joins TRBV7-2 and TRBJ2-4; TRBD2 matches at 12 bases. Germline V gene lookup returns CDR1 SGHTA and CDR2 FQGNSA. J was trimmed by 8 bases and V by 5 bases; bases with no gene match: 7. There are 15 residues in the CDR3. The CDR3 bases are TGTGCCAGCAGCCACGGACTAGCGGGGTTAGACATTCAGTACTTC. Translating it yields CASSHGLAGLDIQYF. The full variable domain, in which reference TRBV7-2 and TRBJ2-4 provide the parts outside the CDR3, is GAGVSQSPSNKVTEKGKDVELRCDPISGHTALYWYRQSLGQGLEFLIYFQGNSAPDKSGLPSDRFSAERTGGSVSTLTIQRTQQEDSAVYLCASSHGLAGLDIQYFGAGTRLSVL.

This clone was observed a handful of times. The V call is TRBV14, the J call TRBJ2-3; D gene uncertain. This CDR3 region has 14 residues. Trimming shortened V by 4 bases and J by 2 bases, and 10 bases separated the two germline ends. The V gene's germline CDR1 is SGHDN and CDR2 FVKESK. The CDR3 DNA reads as TGTGCCAGCAGCCGCTTGGCCATCACAGATACGCAGTATTTT. Protein product: CASSRLAITDTQYF.